This T cell receptor beta chain was sequenced in a study of blood T cell repertoires in COVID-19 (dated by TCRdb to 2020 to 2022). A note on the overall study: The collaborator samples originated in the United States, Italy and Spain and spanned the acute and convalescent phases of COVID-19. Nearly every sample came with metadata listing a de-identified subject ID, COVID-19 status, age in years and sex. HLA class I and class II types, where available, came from metadata supplied by the sample provider rather than from assay-based typing. The samples were drawn from the first 160 participants of the ongoing ImmuneRACE study and from more than 1,000 subjects provided by 6 global collaborators. The material from the prospective study consisted of cDNA or gDNA derived from T cells, B-cell-depleted T cells, or PBMCs. A freely available public database, intended as a resource for researchers studying the immune response to SARS-CoV-2, is where the repertoires were released. Deeply sampled blood TCRbeta repertoires from subjects exposed to, actively infected with, or recovered from COVID-19 were included in the dataset.

The CDR3, from cysteine to phenylalanine, totals 18 residues. Only the CDR3 portion is preserved as DNA: 54 bases, with reading frame beginning at the first base. Germline trimming: 6 bases from V, 3 bases from J; junction bases outside gene matches: 8. CDR1 MNHEY and CDR2 SMNVEV are derived from the germline V gene (reference sequence). Comments on this clone: No cognate antigen has been identified for it. Base qualities were left out, and no much larger clone turns up one base away.

One collaborating source in Seattle enrolled patients during active infection and followed them longitudinally through the course of disease. Collaborating institutions collected whole blood in K2EDTA tubes following their own protocols. For TCRbeta analysis, collaborators shipped samples as frozen whole blood, isolated PBMCs, or DNA extracted from either of those sample types. Results the study describes overall, beyond this receptor: Clinical and demographic metadata were provided uncurated, with the amount varying by source and participant.

TCRbeta CDR3 regions were amplified from genomic DNA by means of the immunoSEQ Assay, a bias-controlled multiplex PCR. For the original study's pipeline: Nucleated cell counts per sample were estimated from amplification of reference gene primers within the assay. To quantify the absolute abundance of each unique TCRbeta CDR3 rearrangement, sequence reads were collapsed and filtered. Productive Simpson clonality was computed per sample as the square root of Simpson's diversity index over productive rearrangements. The clones in this table, taken by TCRdb from immuneACCESS, are in-frame only. Not every clone is retained; where verified, under half of the shortfall comes from an unresolved V gene, and the cause of the rest is unknown. Clonal size and the V and J genes are those of that table, whereas D and trimming came from the DNA. This sample gives 400,000 to 450,000 clones in total; about 91% of them show up just once. The biggest ten clones account for around 12% of the sample.

This receptor was taken from a woman aged 45-60 years with COVID-19, enrolled during active disease. Sequencing used peripheral blood. The sequence joins TRBV27 to TRBJ2-2; 15 junctional bases match TRBD2. The CDR3: CASSSWTSGGADTGELFF. The DNA reads TGTGCCAGCAGCTCCTGGACTAGCGGGGGGGCCGACACCGGGGAGCTGTTTTTT.